These 30 T cell receptor beta chains were sequenced from one sample in a study of blood T cell repertoires in COVID-19 (TCRdb year 2020). Receptor libraries were prepared by the immunoSEQ multiplex PCR assay. TCRdb holds this immuneACCESS table with in-frame rearrangements only. Some clones are missing; in checked studies, unresolved V genes explain under half, and the rest has no known cause. The sample contains 120,000 to 150,000 clones, less than 90% of them found a single time. Around 5.4% of the sample belongs to the ten largest clones. Sequenced: PBMCs or T cells enriched from blood (not recorded which). The receptors here all came from a woman aged 45-65 years who had been exposed to COVID-19.

V and J are TRBV3-1 (or the pseudogene TRBV3-2) and TRBJ2-5, with TRBD2 matching over 7 bases. The CDR3 consists of 15 residues. Trimming at V came to 2 bases and at J to 2 bases, leaving 5 bases not matched to a gene. The germline gives CDR1 LGHDT, CDR2 YNNKEL (reference sequence). The CDR3 sequence: CASSQSGGPQETQYF. Written as DNA, the CDR3 is TGTGCCAGCAGCCAATCGGGGGGACCTCAAGAGACCCAGTACTTC.

The chain joins TRBV27 to TRBJ2-1, with 13 bases lining up with TRBD2. The CDR3 is 16 amino acids. In germline, CDR1 is MNHEY, CDR2 SMNVEV (reference sequence). J lost 5 bases, V lost 7 bases, and 8 bases had no gene match. CDR3 nucleotide sequence: TGTGCCAGCAAACCCACCGGGACTAGCGGGGACAATGAGCAGTTCTTC. It yields the protein CASKPTGTSGDNEQFF.

This clone came up a few times. This chain uses TRBV19 with TRBJ2-3, with TRBD1 identical over 11 bases. Trimming cost V 9 bases and J 3 bases; bases outside gene matches: 5. Germline V gene lookup returns CDR1 LNHDA and CDR2 SQIVND (reference sequence). The CDR3 is 14 residues long. The CDR3 coding sequence is TGTGCCAGCGGGGACAGGGGGATGACAGATACGCAGTATTTT. Protein product: CASGDRGMTDTQYF.

The chain carries TRBV10-3 and TRBJ2-3; 8 nucleotides align to TRBD2. Germline lookup yields CDR1 ENHRY and CDR2 SYGVKD. CDR3 size: 16 residues. The junction had 3 bases not matched to a gene; V was cut back by 0 bases and J by 1 base. The chain's CDR3 is CAISESTSARTDTQYF. Here the CDR3 DNA reads TGTGCCATCAGTGAGTCGACTAGCGCTCGCACAGATACGCAGTATTTT.

V usage is TRBV5-1 and J usage is TRBJ2-3, with D maybe TRBD2 (6 bases). Per the germline V gene, CDR1 is SGHRS and CDR2 is YFSETQ. Between the trimmed V and J ends, which lost 2 bases and 0 bases, there was a span of 10 bases. This CDR3 spans 15 amino acids. The CDR3 spells CASSFISGSTDTQYF. CDR3 sequence (DNA): TGCGCCAGCAGCTTTATCAGCGGGAGCACAGATACGCAGTATTTT.

This sequence joins TRBV5-1 and TRBJ1-6; TRBD1 is a possible D gene (6 bases). The V gene's germline CDR1 is SGHRS and CDR2 YFSETQ. The CDR3 extends over 16 amino acids. V was pared by 0 bases and J by 5 bases, with 12 bases between. CDR3 nucleotide sequence: TGCGCCAGCAGCTTGGGAGGGGGAATCGATAATTCACCCCTCCACTTT. Translating gives CASSLGGGIDNSPLHF.

This chain uses TRBV19 with TRBJ2-6; D unclear. Trimming left V 11 bases short and J 2 bases short, with 4 bases between. Germline-derived CDR1 and CDR2 are LNHDA and SQIVND (reference sequence). CDR3 length: 11 amino acids. CDR3 protein: CASTGANVLTF. The CDR3 DNA follows: TGTGCCTCCACTGGGGCCAACGTCCTGACTTTC.

The gene calls are TRBV5-1 and TRBJ2-2; 9 positions match TRBD2. Germline assignment: CDR1 SGHRS and CDR2 YFSETQ. Trimming cost V 0 bases and J 7 bases; bases outside gene matches: 10. The CDR3 is made up of 17 amino acids. The CDR3 reads CASSLGGLAQAGGELFF. In DNA form, the CDR3 reads TGCGCCAGCAGCTTGGGGGGACTAGCCCAGGCTGGCGGGGAGCTGTTTTTT.

The chain combines TRBV27 with TRBJ1-1, with a possible D match to TRBD1 (6 bases). CDR3 length: 13 amino acids. The germline CDR1 and CDR2 sequences are MNHEY and SMNVEV (reference sequence). V lost 0 bases and J 8 bases, leaving 10 bases between the germline ends. In nucleotides, the CDR3 is TGTGCCAGCAGTTTATCCCAGGGGCGGGAAGCTTTCTTT. This codes for CASSLSQGREAFF.

V and J are TRBV19 and TRBJ1-4; D unclear. CDR1 LNHDA and CDR2 SQIVND come from the germline V gene (reference sequence). The CDR3 totals 14 residues. V lost 3 bases and J lost 3, with 8 bases in between. CDR3 protein: CASSMWQSNEKLFF. DNA of the CDR3: TGTGCCAGTAGTATGTGGCAGTCTAATGAAAAACTGTTTTTT.

The chain employs TRBV29-1 and TRBJ2-3; 12 positions match TRBD2. Per germline, CDR1 SQVTM and CDR2 ANQGSEA. V was clipped by 6 bases and J by 5 bases; unmatched bases: 6. The CDR3 contains 14 residues. The CDR3 sequence is CSVQTSGSRDTQYF. The CDR3 DNA is TGCAGCGTCCAGACTAGCGGGAGCCGAGATACGCAGTATTTT.

The V and J genes are TRBV9 and TRBJ2-5; the D gene is possibly TRBD2 (5 bases). The CDR3 runs to 12 residues. Germline lookup yields CDR1 SGDLS and CDR2 YYNGEE. Trimming cost V 0 bases and J 5 bases, with 5 bases left between them. The DNA of the CDR3 is TGTGCCAGCAGCGTAGGAGGGGAGACCCAGTACTTC. It codes for CASSVGGETQYF.

The V call is TRBV19, the J call TRBJ2-6, with unresolved D. This CDR3 is built from 16 residues. V dropped 7 bases and J dropped 0 bases, with 13 bases sitting between them. CDR1 and CDR2 from the germline V gene are LNHDA and SQIVND (reference sequence). CDR3 amino acids: CASTPVSRSGANVLTF. CDR3 in DNA: TGTGCCAGTACCCCGGTCTCCCGCTCTGGGGCCAACGTCCTGACTTTC. The full variable domain, in which reference TRBV19 and TRBJ2-6 provide the parts outside the CDR3, is DGGITQSPKYLFRKEGQNVTLSCEQNLNHDAMYWYRQDPGQGLRLIYYSQIVNDFQKGDIAEGYSVSREKKESFPLTVTSAQKNPTAFYLCASTPVSRSGANVLTFGAGSRLTVL.

This clone was detected a few times. The chain combines TRBV6-1 with TRBJ2-4; 11 nucleotides align to TRBD2. CDR3 length: 17 amino acids. Germline CDR1 and CDR2: MNHNS and SASEGT. V trimming: 4 bases; J trimming: 3 bases; junction bases outside the gene matches: 8. The CDR3 spells CASSGTTSGSRKNIQYF. In nucleotides, the CDR3 is TGTGCCAGCAGTGGAACAACTAGCGGGAGCCGCAAAAACATTCAGTACTTC.

The chain has TRBV6-5 and TRBJ1-2; the match to TRBD1 covers 8 bases. CDR1 and CDR2 from the germline V gene are MNHEY and SVGAGI. Losses at the gene ends were 6 bases for V and 7 bases for J; bases not matched to a gene: 4. This CDR3 is built from 12 residues. The CDR3 loop is CASRQGESGYTF. DNA of the CDR3: TGTGCCAGCAGACAGGGGGAATCTGGCTACACCTTC.

This clone was seen just once. V usage is TRBV12-3 or TRBV12-4 and J usage is TRBJ1-1; TRBD1 aligns across 7 bases. Losses at the gene ends were 3 bases for V and 11 bases for J; bases not matched to a gene: 6. The CDR3 runs 12 residues. This CDR3 is CASSFRTGRAFF. The CDR3, as DNA: TGTGCCAGCAGTTTCCGGACAGGTCGGGCTTTCTTT.

The chain carries TRBV5-6 and TRBJ2-7, with 9 positions matching TRBD2. The CDR3 is made up of 15 amino acids. Germline V CDR1 and CDR2: SGHDT, YYEEEE. V was clipped by 6 bases and J by 1 base; unmatched bases: 8. The CDR3 is CASTWGLAGSYEQYF. CDR3 coding DNA: TGTGCCAGCACCTGGGGGCTAGCGGGATCCTACGAGCAGTACTTC.

V is TRBV19 and J is TRBJ2-1, with 9 bases matching TRBD2. CDR1 is LNHDA, CDR2 SQIVND, per germline (reference sequence). The CDR3 is 14 amino acids. Trimming at V came to 6 bases and at J to 1 base, leaving 1 base not matched to a gene. As DNA, the CDR3 is TGTGCCAGTAGGCGGGAGGGATCCTACAATGAGCAGTTCTTC. Translation: CASRREGSYNEQFF. Looking up the rest from reference TRBV19 and TRBJ2-1 gives the full variable domain: DGGITQSPKYLFRKEGQNVTLSCEQNLNHDAMYWYRQDPGQGLRLIYYSQIVNDFQKGDIAEGYSVSREKKESFPLTVTSAQKNPTAFYLCASRREGSYNEQFFGPGTRLTVL.

The V call is TRBV7-2, the J call TRBJ2-3, with D hard to call. Germline CDR1 is SGHTA and CDR2 is FQGNSA. The CDR3 is 15 amino acids. V lost 1 base to trimming and J lost 1 base, with 9 bases between them. Here the CDR3 DNA reads TGTGCCAGCAGCTTAGATCACAGCCGCACAGATACGCAGTATTTT. It is translated as CASSLDHSRTDTQYF.

The rearrangement uses TRBV19 and TRBJ1-2; 7 bases map to TRBD1. The germline V gene has CDR1 LNHDA and CDR2 SQIVND (reference sequence). J gave up 2 bases and V 3 bases, and 12 bases lay outside the gene matches. The CDR3 totals 17 residues. The CDR3 DNA reads as TGTGCCAGTAGTATTTCCGGGACAGCGGCCGAAAACTATGGCTACACCTTC. Encoded protein: CASSISGTAAENYGYTF.

This chain joins TRBV12-3 or TRBV12-4 and TRBJ1-2; D may be TRBD1 (5 bases). The CDR3 runs 13 residues. The V end was cut by 3 bases, the J end by 8 bases, with 13 bases between. CDR3: CASSFSQGVGYTF. CDR3 in DNA: TGTGCCAGCAGTTTTAGCCAGGGTGTCGGCTACACCTTC.

The chain carries TRBV5-4 and TRBJ2-7, with D perhaps TRBD1 (6 bases). V dropped 0 bases and J dropped 7 bases, with 8 bases sitting between them. The CDR3 loop spans 12 amino acids. The germline V gene has CDR1 SGHNT and CDR2 YYREEE (reference sequence). The DNA of the CDR3 is TGTGCCAGCAGCTTGGACAGGGCTGAGCAGTACTTC. Translation gives CASSLDRAEQYF.

The chain combines TRBV2 with TRBJ2-1; 10 bases map to TRBD2. The CDR3 is 15 residues long. J was trimmed by 9 bases and V by 3 bases; bases with no gene match: 8. Germline V CDR1 and CDR2: SNHLY, FYNNEI. Here the CDR3 DNA reads TGTGCCAGCAGTGAGGCGGTAGCGGGAGGAGGTGAGCAGTTCTTC. Translated, it gives CASSEAVAGGGEQFF.

The chain carries TRBV7-2 and TRBJ2-5; TRBD1 matches 10 bases. Germline CDR1 SGHTA, CDR2 FQGNSA. There are 14 residues in the CDR3. Trimming cost V 5 bases and J 1 base; bases outside gene matches: 1. CDR3 DNA sequence: TGTGCCAGCAGCCGGGACAGGGGCCAAGAGACCCAGTACTTC. Residues: CASSRDRGQETQYF. Combining the CDR3 with reference TRBV7-2 and TRBJ2-5 gives the whole variable domain GAGVSQSPSNKVTEKGKDVELRCDPISGHTALYWYRQSLGQGLEFLIYFQGNSAPDKSGLPSDRFSAERTGGSVSTLTIQRTQQEDSAVYLCASSRDRGQETQYFGPGTRLLVL.

The rearrangement joins TRBV19 to TRBJ1-1; 9 bases align to TRBD1. With V trimmed by 10 bases and J by 4 bases, 22 bases remained unmatched. The CDR3 spans 18 residues. CDR1 and CDR2 (germline): LNHDA, SQIVND (reference sequence). The CDR3 nucleotides read TGTGCCACCTTACATGGCGGCGTGGGACAGGGAGGCAGCACTGAAGCTTTCTTT. Encoded protein: CATLHGGVGQGGSTEAFF.

The chain couples TRBV7-2 to TRBJ1-2; D is possibly TRBD1 (5 bases). CDR3 length: 14 residues. The germline CDR1 and CDR2 sequences are SGHTA and FQGNSA. V lost 4 bases and J 10 bases, leaving 19 bases between the germline ends. For the CDR3, the DNA is TGTGCCAGCAGCTCCAGCCGGAGGGAAGGGGCCTACACCTTC. It encodes CASSSSRREGAYTF.

The CDR3 sequence is CASSHTLRDRGYEQYF. As DNA, the CDR3 is TGTGCCAGCAGCCATACCCTCCGGGACAGGGGCTACGAGCAGTACTTC. The rearrangement joins TRBV3-1 (or the pseudogene TRBV3-2) to TRBJ2-7; 10 bases agree with TRBD1. The CDR3 has 16 residues. From germline, CDR1 is LGHDT and CDR2 YNNKEL (reference sequence). V trimming: 3 bases; J trimming: 3 bases; junction bases outside the gene matches: 8.

The J gene is TRBJ1-2, the V gene TRBV29-1; D unclear. The CDR3 is 14 amino acids. V was shortened by 4 bases and J by 4 bases, with 16 bases between the two germline ends. The germline CDR1 and CDR2 sequences are SQVTM and ANQGSEA. The CDR3 coding sequence is TGCAGCGTTGGGGAGGGCCCGCCTCGCTATGGCTACACCTTC. It encodes CSVGEGPPRYGYTF.

The gene calls are TRBV19 and TRBJ2-1; 11 bases line up with TRBD1. The CDR3 loop spans 16 amino acids. From germline, CDR1 is LNHDA and CDR2 SQIVND (reference sequence). Trimming at V came to 5 bases and at J to 8 bases, leaving 11 bases not matched to a gene. This chain's CDR3 is CASSLIRDRGFDEQFF. CDR3 bases: TGTGCCAGTAGTCTAATCCGGGACAGGGGGTTTGATGAGCAGTTCTTC.

This clone was seen a single time. The chain combines TRBV5-1 with TRBJ2-7; D is perhaps TRBD2 (6 bases). There are 16 residues in the CDR3. Trimming left V 4 bases short and J 2 bases short, with 19 bases between. Germline V gene lookup returns CDR1 SGHRS and CDR2 YFSETQ. CDR3 in amino acids: CASSKYSGAGPYEQYF. In DNA, the CDR3 is TGCGCCAGCAGCAAGTATTCGGGAGCGGGCCCCTACGAGCAGTACTTC. The whole variable domain, filled in from reference TRBV5-1 and TRBJ2-7, reads KAGVTQTPRYLIKTRGQQVTLSCSPISGHRSVSWYQQTPGQGLQFLFEYFSETQRNKGNFPGRFSGRQFSNSRSEMNVSTLELGDSALYLCASSKYSGAGPYEQYFGPGTRLTVT.